The 2 T cell receptor beta chains in this list originate from one sample, sequenced in a study of T cells in localized non-small cell lung cancer (dated by TCRdb to the early 2020s). To prepare the library, the immunoSEQ multiplex PCR assay was applied. The clones in this table, taken by TCRdb from immuneACCESS, are in-frame only. Not every clone is retained; where verified, under half of the shortfall comes from an unresolved V gene, and the cause of the rest is unknown. Recorded for this sample are about 70,000 clones; about 86% of them occurred a single time. The ten top clones hold just over 20% of the sample. Material: peripheral blood, obtained before any cancer treatment. The receptors originated from a male donor at least 60 years old with stage III squamous cell lung carcinoma.

The gene calls are TRBV7-3 and TRBJ1-1; possibly TRBD1 for D (5 bases). This CDR3 is built from 13 residues. V was clipped by 4 bases and J by 10 bases, with 16 bases between them. Germline V gene sequence: CDR1 SGHTA, CDR2 FQGTGA. CDR3 in amino acids: CASSSDGGALAFF. The CDR3 coding sequence is TGTGCCAGCAGCTCGGACGGAGGGGCTCTAGCTTTCTTT.

Only one count was recorded for this clone. The rearrangement uses TRBV19 and TRBJ1-1; 8 positions match TRBD1. The CDR3 runs 15 residues. With V trimmed by 10 bases and J by 4 bases, 14 bases remained unmatched. Germline lookup yields CDR1 LNHDA and CDR2 SQIVND (reference sequence). The DNA of the CDR3 is TGTGCCACCACCTTTGCGTCAGGGGGCCTCACTGAAGCTTTCTTT. This translates into CATTFASGGLTEAFF.